The next 26 T cell receptor beta chains were all read from a single sample in a study of identical twins. TCRdb re-derived calls from the 5' RACE reads in MiXCR, one entry per CDR3 protein. The repertoire includes 450,000 to 600,000 distinct CDR3 sequences, approximately 20% of them detected once, and more than 0.4% sits in the top ten. This same sample was also part of a study on yellow fever vaccine responses in identical twins.

Sequenced material: CD4+ T cells sorted from blood. These receptors were taken from a woman between 18 and 29 years old in good health.

This clonotype has a handful of counts. This chain connects TRBV5-1 to TRBJ2-3; no clear D. Between the trimmed V and J ends, which lost 2 bases and 6 bases, there was a span of 13 bases. This CDR3 has 14 residues. The germline CDR1 and CDR2 sequences are SGHRS and YFSETQ. CDR3 region: CASSLKGWVDTQYF. The DNA for the CDR3 is TGCGCCAGCAGCTTAAAGGGATGGGTGGATACGCAGTATTTT.

This clonotype was seen only a few times. V is TRBV20-1 and J is TRBJ1-3; D is perhaps TRBD1 (5 bases). V lost 0 bases, J lost 6 bases, and 18 bases lay in between. The germline gives CDR1 DFQATT, CDR2 SNEGSKA (reference sequence). This CDR3 comprises 16 residues. The CDR3 region is CSARDLQGFDPNTIYF. CDR3 nucleotide sequence: TGCAGTGCTAGAGATCTTCAGGGTTTCGATCCAAACACCATATATTTT.

This clonotype showed up just a few times. The rearrangement joins TRBV11-3 to TRBJ2-1, with D maybe TRBD2 (6 bases). Trimming took 4 bases from V and 8 from J, leaving 21 bases between them. This CDR3 comprises 16 residues. CDR1 and CDR2 from the germline V gene are SGHNT and YENEEA. DNA of the CDR3: TGTGCCAGCAGCTCGGGACTGGCATTTGGGGGTGATGAGCAGTTCTTC. This gives the protein CASSSGLAFGGDEQFF.

Points on this clonotype: An end of the junction does not agree with germline; a read error may underlie this. The chain links TRBV12-3 or TRBV12-4 to TRBJ2-7, with a weak D call TRBD2 (6 bases). CDR3 size: 15 residues. The CDR3 coding sequence is TGTGCCAGAAGTTTAGGGCTAGCGTCGTCCTACGAGCAGTACTTC. Residues: CARSLGLASSYEQYF.

The sample holds a few counts of this clonotype. The chain combines TRBV2 with TRBJ1-4; D is unclear. The CDR3 length is 13 residues. Trimming stripped 7 bases from V and 5 bases from J, with 11 bases between. CDR1 and CDR2 from the germline V gene are SNHLY and FYNNEI. In DNA form, the CDR3 reads TGTGCCAGCAAGTTACGGCAAAATGAAAAACTGTTTTTT. It translates to CASKLRQNEKLFF.

V is TRBV27 and J is TRBJ1-2; a possible D gene is TRBD1 (6 bases). The V end lost 4 bases, the J end lost 3 bases, and 12 bases lay between the germline ends. There are 14 residues in the CDR3. CDR1 and CDR2 from the germline V gene are MNHEY and SMNVEV (reference sequence). CDR3 residues: CASSSVRQDYGYTF. DNA of the CDR3: TGTGCCAGCAGTTCCGTAAGACAGGACTATGGCTACACCTTC.

This chain connects TRBV28 to TRBJ1-1; no reliable D call. CDR3 length equals 13 residues. Trimming pared 3 bases from V and 3 bases from J, leaving 8 bases between. Looked up from germline, CDR1 is MDHEN and CDR2 is SYDVKM. The CDR3 sequence: CASSLRTHTEAFF. CDR3 DNA sequence: TGTGCCAGCAGTTTGCGGACCCACACTGAAGCTTTCTTT.

The chain combines TRBV10-2 with TRBJ2-2, with 11 nucleotides matching TRBD2. Germline values: CDR1 WSHSY, CDR2 SAAADI. V was pared by 3 bases and J by 5 bases, with 8 bases of the junction left unmatched. The CDR3 is made up of 17 amino acids. The CDR3 protein is CASSEFVLAGDTGELFF. CDR3 DNA: TGCGCCAGCAGTGAATTTGTACTAGCGGGAGATACCGGGGAGCTGTTTTTT.

This clonotype was seen a handful of times. The CDR3 nucleotides are TGTGCCAGCAGTACTCAATCCCAGGAGGGGACACGAAATCAGCCCCAGCATTTT. Translated: CASSTQSQEGTRNQPQHF. The chain links TRBV6-5 to TRBJ1-5; D might be TRBD1 (6 bases). Germline CDR1 and CDR2: MNHEY and SVGAGI. The CDR3 totals 18 residues. Trimming took 5 bases from V and 4 from J, leaving 24 bases between them.

Only a few counts were recorded for this clonotype. The chain employs TRBV6-1 and TRBJ2-3, with 13 bases aligning to TRBD2. The CDR3 is 17 residues long. The germline V gene has CDR1 MNHNS and CDR2 SASEGT. V lost 6 bases and J lost 5; bases outside the gene matches: 11. CDR3 amino acids: CASSRGLAGAWGDTQYF. In DNA form, the CDR3 reads TGTGCCAGCAGCCGAGGACTAGCGGGGGCCTGGGGAGATACGCAGTATTTT.

The chain combines TRBV4-1 with TRBJ2-2, with TRBD2 identical over 9 bases. V lost 1 base, J lost 7 bases, and 7 bases stayed unmatched. Germline lookup yields CDR1 MGHRA and CDR2 YSYEKL. There are 16 residues in the CDR3. The chain's CDR3 is CASSQVLAGRIGELFF. The CDR3 DNA reads TGCGCCAGCAGCCAAGTCCTAGCGGGGCGTATCGGGGAGCTGTTTTTT.

This clonotype has only a few counts. One junction end disagrees with the germline gene, perhaps due to a read error. The chain carries TRBV9 and TRBJ1-1; D is unresolved. The length of the CDR3 is 12 residues. Germline V gives CDR1 SGDLS, CDR2 YYNGEE. The CDR3 here is CASSVVGTEAFF. Written as DNA, the CDR3 is TGCGCCAGCAGCGTCGTCGGCACTGAAGCTTTCTTT. Full variable domain (outside the CDR3, taken from reference TRBV9 and TRBJ1-1): DSGVTQTPKHLITATGQRVTLRCSPRSGDLSVYWYQQSLDQGLQFLIQYYNGEERAKGNILERFSAQQFPDLHSELNLSSLELGDSALYFCASSVVGTEAFFGQGTRLTVV.

The gene calls are TRBV29-1 and TRBJ2-3; 8 bases are a match to TRBD1. V shed 4 bases, J shed 2 bases, and the junction held 14 bases outside the gene matches. Germline CDR1 reads SQVTM; CDR2 reads ANQGSEA. The CDR3 is 17 amino acids. This CDR3 is CSVVPGAGTGYTDTQYF. The CDR3 DNA reads as TGCAGCGTTGTTCCTGGAGCCGGGACAGGATACACAGATACGCAGTATTTT.

The chain has TRBV20-1 and TRBJ2-1; the match to TRBD2 covers 8 bases. The V segment lost 5 bases and the J segment 5 bases; nucleotides outside the gene matches: 14. The CDR3 length is 16 residues. Germline lookup yields CDR1 DFQATT and CDR2 SNEGSKA (reference sequence). CDR3 residues: CSAPLVTGGRNNEQFF. CDR3 nucleotides: TGCAGTGCTCCTCTAGTAACGGGAGGGCGGAACAATGAGCAGTTCTTC.

Many counts were recorded for this clonotype. The J gene is TRBJ2-5, the V gene TRBV12-3 or TRBV12-4; possibly TRBD1 for D (6 bases). Between the trimmed V and J ends, which lost 4 bases and 3 bases, there was a span of 21 bases. The CDR3 is 17 amino acids. For the CDR3, the DNA is TGTGCCAGCAGTTACCTACCCTCGACAGGAGAAAAAGAGACCCAGTACTTC. This sequence encodes CASSYLPSTGEKETQYF.

This clonotype was seen a few times. This sequence joins TRBV20-1 and TRBJ2-3; the match to TRBD2 covers 9 bases. The CDR3 covers 14 residues. Germline V CDR1 and CDR2: DFQATT, SNEGSKA (reference sequence). The trim removed 6 bases at V and 7 bases at J, leaving 11 bases unmatched. The CDR3 protein is CSARGAGGSYTQYF. The CDR3, as DNA: TGCAGTGCAAGGGGAGCGGGGGGTTCGTATACGCAGTATTTT.

The rearrangement uses TRBV12-3 or TRBV12-4 and TRBJ2-5, with 10 bases fitting TRBD2. The CDR3 has 16 residues. V gave up 5 bases and J gave up 3 bases; unmatched junction bases: 9. The CDR3 region is CASSNTGTSDKETQYF. The CDR3 coding sequence is TGTGCCAGCAGTAACACAGGGACTAGCGACAAAGAGACCCAGTACTTC.

The rearrangement uses TRBV20-1 and TRBJ2-5; maybe TRBD2 (5 bases). The CDR3 sequence is 14 residues long. Germline CDR1 DFQATT, CDR2 SNEGSKA (reference sequence). The CDR3 here is CSRYSARSQETQYF. CDR3 bases: TGCAGCCGTTATAGCGCCCGAAGCCAAGAGACCCAGTACTTC.

In DNA form, the CDR3 reads TGTGCCAGCAGCTCGGCCGGGACTAGCGCCTACAATGAGCAGTTCTTC. It specifies CASSSAGTSAYNEQFF. The gene calls are TRBV2 and TRBJ2-1; 10 bases match TRBD2. The CDR3 spans 16 residues. CDR1 and CDR2 from the germline V gene are SNHLY and FYNNEI. Losses at the gene ends were 6 bases for V and 2 bases for J; bases not matched to a gene: 7.

This clonotype was seen a few times. The CDR3 DNA reads TGCGCCAGCAGGACCTCGTGGGCGGACACTGAAGCTTTCTTT. It is translated as CASRTSWADTEAFF. The chain links TRBV5-1 to TRBJ1-1; no definite D call. Trimming left V 5 bases short and J 3 bases short, with 14 bases between. Germline loops: CDR1 SGHRS, CDR2 YFSETQ. This CDR3 region has 14 residues.

The rearrangement uses TRBV2 and TRBJ2-5, with TRBD2 identical over 12 bases. V lost 4 bases and J lost 1; bases outside the gene matches: 13. Germline V gene lookup returns CDR1 SNHLY and CDR2 FYNNEI. CDR3 length: 19 amino acids. CDR3 in amino acids: CASSGLAGAGPSSQETQYF. CDR3 DNA sequence: TGTGCCAGCAGTGGACTAGCGGGAGCTGGGCCCTCGTCCCAAGAGACCCAGTACTTC.

In this sample, this clonotype turned up a few times. The chain employs TRBV4-2 and TRBJ2-7, with D perhaps given as TRBD1 or TRBD2 (6 bases each). V shed 1 base and J shed 3 bases, with 19 bases lying between them. This CDR3 has 17 residues. Germline V gene sequence: CDR1 LGHNA, CDR2 YNFKEQ. For the CDR3, the DNA is TGTGCCAGCAGCCAAGGTCTCTTTCGGGGGCGACGCTACGAGCAGTACTTC. This translates into CASSQGLFRGRRYEQYF.

This clonotype was detected a few times. The rearrangement joins TRBV24-1 to TRBJ1-2, with TRBD1 matching over 8 bases. The CDR3 sequence is 14 residues long. With 4 bases clipped from V and 6 bases from J, the junction kept 6 bases outside the gene matches. Germline values: CDR1 KGHDR, CDR2 SFDVKD. Here the CDR3 DNA reads TGTGCCACCAGTGAGGGCAGGGGGCGCGATGGCTACACCTTC. Amino acid sequence: CATSEGRGRDGYTF.

In this sample, this clonotype turned up many times. This chain's CDR3 is CASSLFTARGLSTDTQYF. DNA for the CDR3: TGCGCCAGCAGCTTGTTTACGGCCAGGGGGCTGTCTACAGATACGCAGTATTTT. J is TRBJ2-3 and V is TRBV5-1; 8 nucleotides line up with TRBD1. Trimming took 1 base from V and 3 from J; bases not matched to a gene: 13. The CDR3 contains 18 residues. The germline V gene encodes CDR1 SGHRS and CDR2 YFSETQ. Looking up the rest from reference TRBV5-1 and TRBJ2-3 gives the full variable domain: KAGVTQTPRYLIKTRGQQVTLSCSPISGHRSVSWYQQTPGQGLQFLFEYFSETQRNKGNFPGRFSGRQFSNSRSEMNVSTLELGDSALYLCASSLFTARGLSTDTQYFGPGTRLTVL.

The gene calls are TRBV28 and TRBJ2-5, with TRBD2 matching over 13 bases. Trimming cost V 4 bases and J 5 bases; bases outside gene matches: 7. Germline-derived CDR1 and CDR2 are MDHEN and SYDVKM. The CDR3 is 16 residues long. In DNA form, the CDR3 reads TGTGCCAGCAGTTCACTAGCGGGAGGGCGGCCTGAGACCCAGTACTTC. This encodes CASSSLAGGRPETQYF.

This chain links TRBV11-2 with TRBJ1-6, with a weak D call TRBD1 (6 bases). Trimming shortened V by 5 bases and J by 7 bases, and 12 bases separated the two germline ends. The CDR3 runs to 14 residues. In germline, CDR1 is SGHAT, CDR2 FQNNGV. CDR3 coding DNA: TGTGCCAGCAGCCACAGGGAAGGCAATTCACCCCTCCACTTT. Translating gives CASSHREGNSPLHF.